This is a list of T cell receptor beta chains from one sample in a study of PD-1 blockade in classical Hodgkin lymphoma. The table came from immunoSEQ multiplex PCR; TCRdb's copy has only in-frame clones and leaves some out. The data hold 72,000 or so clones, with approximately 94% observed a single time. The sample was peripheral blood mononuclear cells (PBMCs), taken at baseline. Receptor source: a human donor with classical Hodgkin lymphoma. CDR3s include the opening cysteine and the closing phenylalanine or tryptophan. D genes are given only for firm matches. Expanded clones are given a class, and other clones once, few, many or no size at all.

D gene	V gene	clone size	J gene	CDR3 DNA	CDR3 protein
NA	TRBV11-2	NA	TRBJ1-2	TGTGCCAGCAGCTTAATATCAGGGGCTTATGGCTACACCTTC	CASSLISGAYGYTF
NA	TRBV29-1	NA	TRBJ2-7	TGCAGCGTTGAAGTTGGGCTGGGCACCGGCTACGAGCAGTACTTC	CSVEVGLGTGYEQYF
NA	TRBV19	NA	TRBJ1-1	TGTGCCAGTACCTCAGAGACAGGCAGGACTGAAGCTTTCTTT	CASTSETGRTEAFF
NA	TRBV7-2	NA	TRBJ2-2	TGTGCCAGCAGCCGTAGTCTTACTAGTCTGACCGGGGAGCTGTTTTTT	CASSRSLTSLTGELFF
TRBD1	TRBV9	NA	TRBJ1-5	TGTGCCAGCAGCAGCGGACAGGGGTTAAGTCAGCCCCAGCATTTT	CASSSGQGLSQPQHF
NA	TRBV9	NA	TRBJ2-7	TGTGCCAGCAGCGTTGAACAGGGTGTGGGGGAGCAGTACTTC	CASSVEQGVGEQYF
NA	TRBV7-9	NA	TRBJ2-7	TGTGCCAGCAGCTTCAAAGGGCAAAACTACGAGCAGTACTTC	CASSFKGQNYEQYF
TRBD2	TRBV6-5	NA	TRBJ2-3	TGTGCCAGCAGTTATAGGACTAGCGGGGATACGCAGTATTTT	CASSYRTSGDTQYF
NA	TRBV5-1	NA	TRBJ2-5	TGCGCCAGCAGCTTGGCCCCGGGTGGGGAGACCCAGTACTTC	CASSLAPGGETQYF
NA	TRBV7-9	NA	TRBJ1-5	TGTGCCAGAATGAGAACGACACGGGGTAGCAATCAGCCCCAGCATTTT	CARMRTTRGSNQPQHF
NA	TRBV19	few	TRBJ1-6	TGTGCCAGTAGCCCTATCCTGAGTAATTCACCCCTCCACTTT	CASSPILSNSPLHF
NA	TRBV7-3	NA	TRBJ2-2	TGTGCCAGCAGAGTCGGGACAGGGGAGCTGTTTTTT	CASRVGTGELFF
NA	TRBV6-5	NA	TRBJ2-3	TGTGCCAGCAGTTACGGCGAAAGCGGCACAGATACGCAGTATTTT	CASSYGESGTDTQYF
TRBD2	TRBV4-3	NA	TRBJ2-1	TGCGCCAGCAGCCAAGAAAGTGATTCTTTAGCGGGCCCCAATGAGCAGTTCTTC	CASSQESDSLAGPNEQFF
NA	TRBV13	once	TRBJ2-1	TGTGCCAGCAGCTCGACGGACAGAACTGAGCAGTTCTTC	CASSSTDRTEQFF
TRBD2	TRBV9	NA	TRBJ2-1	TGTGCCAGCAGCGTCTCTACAGGGACTAGCGGATACAATGAGCAGTTCTTC	CASSVSTGTSGYNEQFF
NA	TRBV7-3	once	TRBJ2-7	TGTGCCAGCAGCCCGCTCCCGACAGCGGCCTACGAGCAGTACTTC	CASSPLPTAAYEQYF
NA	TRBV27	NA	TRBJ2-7	TGTGCCAGCAGTTCCTCTTGGGGGGAGTTTCGCGAGCAGTACTTC	CASSSSWGEFREQYF
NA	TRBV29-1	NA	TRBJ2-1	TGCAGCGTTGAAGAGATGGGTGACAATGAGCAGTTCTTC	CSVEEMGDNEQFF
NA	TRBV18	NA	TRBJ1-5	TGTGCCAGCTCACCATCGGGGGGCCAGCCCCAGCATTTT	CASSPSGGQPQHF
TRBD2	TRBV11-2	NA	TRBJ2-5	TGTGCCAGCAGCTTGGGCGGGGGGATAATCCAAGAGACCCAGTACTTC	CASSLGGGIIQETQYF
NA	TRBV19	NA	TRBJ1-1	TGTGCCAGTAGTATAGCCCACGGGCTGATGAACACTGAAGCTTTCTTT	CASSIAHGLMNTEAFF
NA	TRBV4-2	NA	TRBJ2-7	TGTGCCAGCAGTCTAGACAGCTACGAGCAGTACTTC	CASSLDSYEQYF
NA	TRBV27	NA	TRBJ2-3	TGTGCCAGCAGTTTAGGAATGGTGGCGGGGGCCACAGATACGCAGTATTTT	CASSLGMVAGATDTQYF
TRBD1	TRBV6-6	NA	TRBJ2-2	TGTGCCAGCAGCCGGACAGGGGGCTCCGGGGAGCTGTTTTTT	CASSRTGGSGELFF
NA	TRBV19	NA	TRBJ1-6	TGTGCCAGTAGTATTGGAGCCTCACCCCTCCACTTT	CASSIGASPLHF
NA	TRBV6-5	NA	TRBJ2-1	TGTGCCAGCAGTTACCAGGACCACGACAATGAGCAGTTCTTC	CASSYQDHDNEQFF
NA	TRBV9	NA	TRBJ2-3	TGTGCCAGCAGCCAGAGCCCTAGCGTTGCAGATACGCAGTATTTT	CASSQSPSVADTQYF
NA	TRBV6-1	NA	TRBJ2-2	TGTGCCAGCAGTGAAGTACTCCAGGGCGGCACCGGGGAGCTGTTTTTT	CASSEVLQGGTGELFF
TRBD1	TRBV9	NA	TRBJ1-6	TGTGCCAGCAGCGCCGGAGGACAGGACTATAATTCACCCCTCCACTTT	CASSAGGQDYNSPLHF
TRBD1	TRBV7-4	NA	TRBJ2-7	TGTGCCAGCAGCCCCGACAGGGCCTTCTCCTACGAGCAGTACTTC	CASSPDRAFSYEQYF
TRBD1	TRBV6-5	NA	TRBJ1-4	TGTGCCAGCAGTTACTCGTACAGGGGGGATGAAAAACTGTTTTTT	CASSYSYRGDEKLFF
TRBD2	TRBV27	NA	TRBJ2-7	TGTGCCAGCAGTCCTCTAGCGGGAGGCTCCTACGAGCAGTACTTC	CASSPLAGGSYEQYF
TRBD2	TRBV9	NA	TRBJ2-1	TGTGCCAGCAGCACCGGACTAGCGGGAGCCCGAGAGCAGTTCTTC	CASSTGLAGAREQFF
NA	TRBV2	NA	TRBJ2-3	TGTGCCAGCAGTGAGGGTCGATATGGGGATACGCAGTATTTT	CASSEGRYGDTQYF
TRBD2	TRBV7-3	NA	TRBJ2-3	TGTGCCAGCAGCTTAAGGCCTAGCGGGACCACAGATACGCAGTATTTT	CASSLRPSGTTDTQYF
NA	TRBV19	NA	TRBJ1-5	TGTGCCAGTAGTCCCTACGCGGCAGGGGACAATCAGCCCCAGCATTTT	CASSPYAAGDNQPQHF
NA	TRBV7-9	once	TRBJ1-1	TGTGCCAGCAGCTTAGTTTACGGTGGAACTGAAGCTTTCTTT	CASSLVYGGTEAFF